The entry that follows covers one T cell receptor (delta chain) sequence. Its antigen is as yet unknown. The data are from a study of Vδ1+ human thymocytes. Whole-study findings and limits: The authors advised highly purified populations and single-cell validation. In the thymus, TRG and TRD repertoires looked highly polyclonal with Gaussian CDR3 lengths.

V shed 3 bases and J 0 bases; nucleotides not matched to a gene: 38. The CDR3 contains 27 residues. Per the germline V gene, CDR1 is TSWWSYY and CDR2 is QGS. Vdelta1+ thymocyte sorts reached between about 98% and 99.6% purity. RNA was extracted from the cells and then reverse transcribed. Pooled V-gene forward primers with one constant-region reverse primer generated the CDR3 amplicons by multiplex PCR. TCRdb ran CATT on the multiplex PCR reads. Among over 45,000 delta-chain clones, 15% to 20% were seen once, and the ten largest hold approximately 0.5%. The sequence was collected from a boy under three years old who had congenital heart surgery. The chain couples TRDV1 to TRDJ1; TRDD3 aligns across 9 bases. Source material: Vdelta1+ gamma-delta thymocytes from the thymus. Subset of the sample: FACS-sorted CD3+ TCRalphabeta- TCRVdelta1+ TCRVdelta2- thymocytes. CDR3 in amino acids: CALGDTTSAFPRKVLGDSSSDTDKLIF. The CDR3 DNA follows: TGTGCTCTTGGGGATACAACCTCGGCCTTCCCCCGTAAGGTACTGGGGGACTCCTCGTCGGACACCGATAAACTCATCTTT.